The sequence of this T cell receptor (beta chain) was determined in a study of tumor and adjacent non-tumor tissue in lung cancer (dated by TCRdb to the late 2010s). With respect to the entire study: Of the cohort, 12 patients had adenocarcinoma, 2 had squamous cell carcinoma and 1 had small cell lung cancer. The 15 or so patients were aged about 31 to 85 years, included around ten men and 5 women, and had TNM stage I to III disease. A total of some 130,000,000 productive TCRbeta reads were generated by sequencing, corresponding to an average of around 3.8 million reads per sample. Bulk TCRbeta repertoires were compared between lung tumor tissue and matched distant non-tumor lung tissue obtained from about 16 lung cancer patients. For each patient, one tumor sample and one normal lung sample were taken, giving about 29 paired specimens that underwent TCRbeta CDR3 sequencing.

RNA was isolated from bulk, unsorted tissue, and RNA quality was assessed with a NanoDrop ND-1000 and an Agilent 2100. All donors had newly diagnosed lung cancer, had not received prior chemotherapy, and were admitted for thoracic surgery in China between August and November 2014. Patients who had received previous radiotherapy or chemotherapy, or who had another concurrent cancer, were excluded from the study. Pieces of surgical tissue measuring about 1-2.1 cm3 were kept in RNAlater solution and stored at -80 degrees C until use. This clonotype was recorded many times. What this receptor recognizes is not known. There are no base qualities to consult, and no much larger clone falls within one base. General conclusions and limits of the study: Because peripheral blood was not sequenced, blood TCRbeta repertoires in the lung cancer patients of the study were not examined. A significantly larger cumulative share of the repertoire was made up by the top 100 clones in normal lung than in tumor tissue. The methods do not name the sequencing platform or mention unique molecular identifiers. With only approximately 15 patients in the cohort, the authors noted that larger samples and more detailed clinical data are needed. Tumor tissue showed significantly higher TCR diversity (inverse Simpson) than normal lung tissue, at 431.37 vs 166.20 (P = 0.0075, Mann-Whitney U test). Significantly higher TCR diversity was found in younger patients, and higher tumor TCR diversity was associated with shorter overall and disease-free survival.

Libraries were prepared through multiplex PCR. The sequencer listed for this sample is Illumina HiSeq 2500. TCRbeta libraries were constructed through three rounds of nested PCR with primers (Table S4) according to protocols modified from ARM-PCR. Before sequencing, PCR products in the 200-500 bp range were cut out of the gel and cleaned up using the QIAquick gel extraction kit. In the authors' own workflow: Reads were cleaned using Trimmomatic, were merged into complete CDR3 sequences using FLASH, and were assigned to V(D)J germline segments using MiTCR. VDJtools was used to compute clonal diversity as the inverse Simpson's index. In-frame sequences without a premature stop codon were defined as productive reads. In TCRdb, the public reads were trimmed at Q25 with fastp and aligned with MiXCR, with productive beta chains retained. Under each unique CDR3 protein, matching rows form one entry showing the most common genes and DNA. TCRdb, not the authors, supplied the V and J calls. The sample data list 130,000 or so distinct CDR3 sequences, and roughly 64% of these were observed just once. The ten largest clones add up to 9.5% to 15% of the sample.

Sequences KGHDR (CDR1) and SFDVKD (CDR2) are obtained from the germline V gene. Relative to germline, V is missing 3 bases and J is missing 5 bases, with 5 bases of the junction outside any gene match. CDR3 length: 16 amino acids, cysteine to phenylalanine. Just CDR3 DNA is preserved here, 48 bases in frame from base 1. Here the chain combines TRBV24-1 and TRBJ2-5; 13 nucleotides in the junction match TRBD2. This clonotype was sampled from a man aged 25-45 years with non-small cell lung cancer. The sequenced material came from lung tumor tissue. The CDR3 protein: CATSDPGTSGKETQYF. The nucleotide sequence reads as follows: TGTGCCACCAGTGATCCCGGGACTAGCGGGAAGGAGACCCAGTACTTC.